Sequencing of this T cell receptor beta chain was carried out in a study of blood T cell repertoires in COVID-19. On the study more broadly: Samples of COVID-19 (acute and convalescent) were obtained from the United States, Italy and Spain. PBMCs, B-cell-depleted T cells, or T cells were the source of the cDNA or gDNA that made up the material.

The CDR3 covers 14 residues. Per the authors' pipeline: Reference gene primer amplification yielded estimated nucleated cell counts. Assay: immunoSEQ multiplex PCR; the TCRdb copy retains only in-frame clones and omits some. The V and J calls and clone size come from that table; D and trimming were worked out from the DNA. This sample yields about 230,000 clones, of which approximately 85% are seen a single time; about 1% belongs to the top ten. Sequencing was carried out using peripheral blood. The TCR was taken from a man aged 35 to 55 with acute or convalescent COVID-19. The gene calls are TRBV12-2 and TRBJ1-1; the D call TRBD1 from the table was never checked on the DNA. TRBV12-2 is deemed a pseudogene. The chain's CDR3 is CASSGQVVETEAFF. As DNA, the CDR3 is TGTGCAAGTTCGGGACAAGTGGTAGAGACTGAAGCTTTCTTT.